This TCR beta chain originates from a study of early T cells in non-severe SARS-CoV-2 infection. In the study overall: Alpha and beta chains were unpaired, from unsorted whole-blood bulk RNA. Study-wide points: Matching results from VDJdb favored anti-spike CD8 responses, leaving private and CD4 specificities undetected.

Turning to this clonotype: Its matching antigen is unknown.

The V gene lost 6 bases and the J gene lost 3 bases, with 18 bases spanning the gap. Germline V CDR1 and CDR2: MNHEY, SVGEGT. CDR3 size: 15 residues. The protocol attached unique molecular identifiers to individual cDNA molecules. MiXCR, applied by TCRdb to the 5' RACE reads, yields one record per CDR3 protein. The table records over 60,000 distinct CDR3 sequences, about a tenth of them present only once. The sample was whole blood, taken at baseline. The sequence was collected from an adult who was a healthcare worker with PCR-confirmed SARS-CoV-2 infection or an uninfected control (not recorded which). This chain joins TRBV6-2 or TRBV6-3 and TRBJ2-7, with a weak D call TRBD2 (6 bases). The CDR3 nucleotides are TGTGCCAGCAGACCGTCTCCGGACTATTACTACGAGCAGTACTTC. Translation gives CASRPSPDYYYEQYF.